One sample yielded the 8 T cell receptor beta chains listed below, sequenced in a study of blood T cell repertoires in COVID-19 (dated by TCRdb to between 2020 and 2021). Libraries came from the immunoSEQ multiplex PCR assay. Here the immuneACCESS table is served through TCRdb, limited to in-frame sequences with V and J called. Missing clones are a known gap in these copies; in checked studies unresolved V genes cover under half, and the rest lacks a known reason. The sample table lists about 24,000 clones, roughly 89% of them with a count of one. The ten largest account for 25% to 35% of the sample. The sample was peripheral blood. These receptor sequences come from a woman aged 65 to 85 with active COVID-19.

This clone showed up just once. V usage is TRBV11-2 and J usage is TRBJ2-3; D is unresolved. Deletions cut 5 bases from V and 9 bases from J, with 15 bases between. Germline lookup yields CDR1 SGHAT and CDR2 FQNNGV. CDR3 length equals 13 residues. The CDR3: CASSPEPVLTQYF. The CDR3 nucleotides read TGTGCCAGCAGCCCCGAGCCCGTTTTGACGCAGTATTTT.

CDR3 sequence (DNA): TGTGCCAGTAGTGAGAGGGGAGCGGGGGGATACTACAATGAGCAGTTCTTC. Translating it yields CASSERGAGGYYNEQFF. The chain has TRBV19 and TRBJ2-1; 9 positions agree with TRBD2. V lost 5 bases, J lost 3 bases, and 11 bases stayed unmatched. The germline gives CDR1 LNHDA, CDR2 SQIVND (reference sequence). This CDR3 spans 17 amino acids.

The chain carries TRBV7-9 and TRBJ2-7, with D possibly being TRBD2 (6 bases). The CDR3 sequence is 14 residues long. V was clipped by 4 bases and J by 9 bases, with 19 bases between them. CDR1 SEHNR and CDR2 FQNEAQ come from the germline V gene (reference sequence). The chain's CDR3 is CASSSYRDLDTQYF. In nucleotides, the CDR3 is TGTGCCAGCAGCTCCTACCGGGACTTAGATACGCAGTACTTC.

The chain has TRBV19 and TRBJ1-4; D unclear. The V gene's germline CDR1 is LNHDA and CDR2 SQIVND (reference sequence). The CDR3 has 15 amino acids. Trimming removed 0 bases from V and 5 bases from J, with 10 bases in between. CDR3 sequence: CASSIDRVFNEKLFF. The DNA of the CDR3 is TGTGCCAGTAGTATAGATCGGGTTTTCAATGAAAAACTGTTTTTT.

The chain is built from TRBV5-6 and TRBJ2-6, with D tentatively TRBD1 (5 bases). Germline V gene lookup returns CDR1 SGHDT and CDR2 YYEEEE. The CDR3 has 17 residues. The germline V and J ends were trimmed by 1 base and 2 bases, with 13 bases remaining between them. This CDR3 reads CASSLFQGSPGANVLTF. DNA for the CDR3: TGTGCCAGCAGCTTGTTTCAGGGTTCTCCTGGGGCCAACGTCCTGACTTTC. Full variable domain (remainder filled in from reference TRBV5-6 and TRBJ2-6): DAGVTQSPTHLIKTRGQQVTLRCSPKSGHDTVSWYQQALGQGPQFIFQYYEEEERQRGNFPDRFSGHQFPNYSSELNVNALLLGDSALYLCASSLFQGSPGANVLTFGAGSRLTVL.

The chain carries TRBV28 and TRBJ1-3; tentatively, D is TRBD1 (6 bases). Germline lookup yields CDR1 MDHEN and CDR2 SYDVKM. The CDR3 length is 15 residues. Trimming left V 6 bases short and J 2 bases short, with 14 bases between. The chain's CDR3 is CASRTQAGAGNTIYF. The CDR3 nucleotides read TGTGCCAGCAGAACTCAAGCAGGGGCTGGAAACACCATATATTTT.

The chain links TRBV4-2 to TRBJ2-6; TRBD2 matches at 12 bases. The CDR3 is 17 amino acids. Germline loops: CDR1 LGHNA, CDR2 YNFKEQ. V lost 6 bases and J lost 0; bases outside the gene matches: 3. In DNA form, the CDR3 reads TGTGCCAGCAGTTGGACTAGCGGGAACTCTGGGGCCAACGTCCTGACTTTC. This translates into CASSWTSGNSGANVLTF.

The V gene is TRBV28, the J gene TRBJ2-2; TRBD1 matches at 8 bases. Unmatched junction bases numbered 5, after V lost 7 bases and J lost 1 base. Germline V gives CDR1 MDHEN, CDR2 SYDVKM. This CDR3 comprises 15 residues. The CDR3 bases are TGTGCCAGCATCCCGGGACAGGTGAACACCGGGGAGCTGTTTTTT. This translates into CASIPGQVNTGELFF.